This T cell receptor (beta chain) came from a study of shared clonotypes between healthy human individuals. Study at large: Plates per donor: three CD4 naive, three CD4 memory, two CD8 naive, one CD8 memory.

Study conclusions and caveats: Sampling covered nothing but blood. Tissue TCR repertoires likely differ from those found in blood.

Turning to this clone: What it binds is not known.

The CDR3 runs 14 residues. V was trimmed by 7 bases and J by 2 bases, leaving 12 bases between them. Germline CDR1 LNHDA, CDR2 SQIVND (reference sequence). Each subset's genomic DNA was shared equally among a number of immunoSEQ plates. Generated by immunoSEQ multiplex PCR, the TCRdb table keeps only in-frame clones and is missing some. The sample holds about 2.4 million clones, 80% to 95% seen once. Specimen: naive CD4+ T cells from PBMCs. Subset: CD45RA+ positively selected. The TCR comes from a man between 18 and 29 years old in good health. Some clones in this sample may be carry-over from other donors' samples. This chain joins TRBV19 and TRBJ2-1; D is uncertain. The CDR3 DNA reads TGTGCCAGTAAAAATAGCCTTCCCTACAATGAGCAGTTCTTC. Translating it yields CASKNSLPYNEQFF.